These 9 T cell receptor beta chains share one sample of origin, sequenced in a study of cytomegalovirus exposure and HLA in healthy donors. 60 Vbeta and 13 Jbeta primers were used in PCR. Sequenced by immunoSEQ multiplex PCR; TCRdb stores in-frame clones only, minus some. The repertoire holds 130,000 to 150,000 clones, with 80% to 85% as singletons. Sequencing input: PBMCs. These receptors all stem from a woman aged 25 to 39 in good health and CMV-seronegative.

J is TRBJ2-3 and V is TRBV18; 9 bases agree with TRBD2. Germline values: CDR1 KGHSH, CDR2 LQKENI. This CDR3 region has 17 residues. V lost 6 bases and J lost 1; bases outside the gene matches: 11. The CDR3 nucleotides are TGTGCCAGCTCGGGTCTCGCGGGGGGGCCAGGCACAGATACGCAGTATTTT. Its protein is CASSGLAGGPGTDTQYF.

V is TRBV18 and J is TRBJ2-5; possibly TRBD1 for D (6 bases). The CDR3 is made up of 13 amino acids. V shed 4 bases and J shed 5 bases, with 11 bases lying between them. The germline gives CDR1 KGHSH, CDR2 LQKENI. CDR3 nucleotides: TGTGCCAGCTCACGGGACATTATGGAGACCCAGTACTTC. Residues: CASSRDIMETQYF.

In its sample, this clone was seen a few times. The V and J genes are TRBV19 and TRBJ2-7, with 7 bases lining up with TRBD1. V lost 9 bases, J lost 6 bases, and 11 bases stayed unmatched. This CDR3 has 13 amino acids. Germline V CDR1 and CDR2: LNHDA, SQIVND (reference sequence). CDR3 in DNA: TGTGCCAGCCACTACAGGGGCTCCCCCGAGCAGTACTTC. This sequence encodes CASHYRGSPEQYF.

The chain has TRBV10-1 and TRBJ1-1; TRBD1 might be the D (5 bases). Trimming stripped 2 bases from V and 1 base from J, with 5 bases between. The CDR3 loop spans 13 amino acids. Germline V lookup: CDR1 WNHNN, CDR2 SYGVQD (reference sequence). The CDR3 DNA reads as TGCGCCAGCAGTGAGACAGGGAACACTGAAGCTTTCTTT. Amino acids: CASSETGNTEAFF.

The gene calls are TRBV11-2 and TRBJ2-1; 11 bases map to TRBD2. CDR1 and CDR2 (germline): SGHAT, FQNNGV. There are 16 residues in the CDR3. V shed 0 bases, J shed 2 bases, and the junction held 0 bases outside the gene matches. CDR3 protein: CASSLDSGGAYNEQFF. CDR3 DNA: TGTGCCAGCAGCTTAGATAGCGGGGGGGCCTACAATGAGCAGTTCTTC.

This clone was recorded once. V and J are TRBV9 and TRBJ2-5; D perhaps matches TRBD1 (5 bases). The germline V and J ends were trimmed by 0 bases and 0 bases, with 9 bases remaining between them. CDR3 length: 15 residues. Looked up from germline, CDR1 is SGDLS and CDR2 is YYNGEE. CDR3 in amino acids: CASSVGAGHQETQYF. The CDR3 DNA is TGTGCCAGCAGCGTAGGGGCAGGGCACCAAGAGACCCAGTACTTC.

The chain carries TRBV7-9 and TRBJ2-1; TRBD2 agrees at 7 bases. Germline V gives CDR1 SEHNR, CDR2 FQNEAQ (reference sequence). V was pared by 3 bases and J by 3 bases, with 5 bases of the junction left unmatched. The CDR3 covers 15 residues. The CDR3 protein is CASSFGGTIYNEQFF. DNA for the CDR3: TGTGCCAGCAGCTTTGGAGGGACTATCTACAATGAGCAGTTCTTC.

This chain links TRBV11-3 with TRBJ2-3, with 10 bases that match TRBD1. Trimming cost V 5 bases and J 2 bases; bases outside gene matches: 4. CDR3 size: 15 residues. CDR1 and CDR2 (germline): SGHNT, YENEEA. The CDR3 DNA is TGTGCCAGCAGCAGAGGGACAGGGGCCACAGATACGCAGTATTTT. It yields the protein CASSRGTGATDTQYF.

The genes are TRBV14 and TRBJ2-7, with no clear D. The germline CDR1 and CDR2 sequences are SGHDN and FVKESK. The CDR3 runs to 13 residues. Trimming took 4 bases from V and 6 from J, leaving 13 bases between them. In DNA form, the CDR3 reads TGTGCCAGCAGCCTCCGAACTAAGAGCGAGCAGTACTTC. This translates into CASSLRTKSEQYF. Full variable domain (remainder filled in from reference TRBV14 and TRBJ2-7): EAGVTQFPSHSVIEKGQTVTLRCDPISGHDNLYWYRRVMGKEIKFLLHFVKESKQDESGMPNNRFLAERTGGTYSTLKVQPAELEDSGVYFCASSLRTKSEQYFGPGTRLTVT.